The next 14 T cell receptor beta chains were all read from a single sample in a study of shared clonotypes between healthy human individuals. Measured with immunoSEQ multiplex PCR; TCRdb has only the in-frame clones, and not every one. Counted here are approximately 2.5 million clones, roughly 93% occurring once; the ten biggest clones make up around 0.37%. The sequenced sample was naive CD4+ T cells from PBMCs. Indicated subset: CD45RA+ positively selected. All receptors derive from a man between 18 and 35 years old in good health. Some clones in this sample may be carry-over from other donors' samples.

The chain combines TRBV12-5 with TRBJ2-1; TRBD2 agrees at 13 bases. Trimming took 4 bases from V and 8 from J; bases not matched to a gene: 5. CDR1 is LGHNT and CDR2 is FRNRAP in the germline V gene. The CDR3 is 15 amino acids. The CDR3 nucleotides read TGTGCTAGTGGTTCAGGACTAGCGGGAGTGTATGAGCAGTTCTTC. It specifies CASGSGLAGVYEQFF.

The table lists this clone with a few counts. This sequence joins TRBV6-6 and TRBJ1-5; D gene ambiguous. The CDR3 contains 14 residues. The germline V and J ends were trimmed by 0 bases and 6 bases, with 9 bases remaining between them. Looked up from germline, CDR1 is MNHNY and CDR2 is SVGAGI (reference sequence). The CDR3 is CASSYSGVAQPQHF. DNA for the CDR3: TGTGCCAGCAGTTACTCCGGGGTGGCTCAGCCCCAGCATTTT.

The genes are TRBV7-3 and TRBJ2-3, with 7 bases identical to TRBD2. Unmatched junction bases numbered 6, after V lost 2 bases and J lost 4 bases. In germline, CDR1 is SGHTA, CDR2 FQGTGA. The CDR3 is 15 amino acids. The CDR3 DNA reads as TGTGCCAGCAGCTTACGGGCGGGAGTCCCAGATACGCAGTATTTT. Translation gives CASSLRAGVPDTQYF.

The chain links TRBV29-1 to TRBJ2-7, with D perhaps matching TRBD1 or TRBD2 (5 bases each). Germline CDR1 and CDR2: SQVTM and ANQGSEA. V lost 6 bases to trimming and J lost 7 bases, with 22 bases between them. The CDR3 runs 14 residues. The CDR3 here is CSVETGTVRTEQYF. The CDR3 DNA follows: TGCAGCGTGGAAACCGGGACGGTTCGAACTGAGCAGTACTTC.

V and J are TRBV5-6 and TRBJ1-6, with a weak D call TRBD1 (5 bases). The CDR3 totals 15 residues. The V gene lost 2 bases and the J gene lost 7 bases, with 13 bases spanning the gap. Germline V gene data show CDR1 as SGHDT and CDR2 as YYEEEE. CDR3 region: CASSFLGTENSPLHF. As DNA, the CDR3 is TGTGCCAGCAGCTTTCTCGGGACGGAGAATTCACCCCTCCACTTT. The whole variable domain, remainder taken from reference TRBV5-6 and TRBJ1-6, is DAGVTQSPTHLIKTRGQQVTLRCSPKSGHDTVSWYQQALGQGPQFIFQYYEEEERQRGNFPDRFSGHQFPNYSSELNVNALLLGDSALYLCASSFLGTENSPLHFGNGTRLTVT.

The chain combines TRBV19 with TRBJ1-5, with no clear D. Per the germline V gene, CDR1 is LNHDA and CDR2 is SQIVND (reference sequence). V shed 9 bases and J shed 2 bases, with 14 bases lying between them. The CDR3 extends over 14 amino acids. The CDR3 nucleotides are TGTGCCAGGAGGGCCCGGGAGGGCAATCAGCCCCAGCATTTT. This gives the protein CARRAREGNQPQHF.

The rearrangement joins TRBV27 to TRBJ2-6, with unresolved D. The length of the CDR3 is 14 residues. Trimming shortened V by 3 bases and J by 9 bases, and 12 bases separated the two germline ends. CDR1 is MNHEY, CDR2 SMNVEV, per germline (reference sequence). The CDR3 protein is CASSFSWVDNVLTF. CDR3 nucleotide sequence: TGTGCCAGCAGTTTCTCGTGGGTTGACAACGTCCTGACTTTC.

This chain uses TRBV7-9 with TRBJ2-1, with D perhaps assigned TRBD1 or TRBD2 (5 bases each). Trimming pared 2 bases from V and 8 bases from J, leaving 13 bases between. Germline CDR1 and CDR2: SEHNR and FQNEAQ (reference sequence). The CDR3 runs to 14 residues. Written as DNA, the CDR3 is TGTGCCAGCAGCTTATACGGGGCAGAGGATGAGCAGTTCTTC. Amino acids: CASSLYGAEDEQFF.

The chain links TRBV6-1 to TRBJ1-1; D not resolved. Germline V gives CDR1 MNHNS, CDR2 SASEGT. V was pared by 3 bases and J by 6 bases, with 11 bases between. The CDR3 is made up of 13 amino acids. The CDR3 DNA reads TGTGCCAGCAGTGAGTACAGAGACTCTGAAGCTTTCTTT. Translation: CASSEYRDSEAFF.

The CDR3 sequence: CASSVEEGTDTQYF. For the CDR3, the DNA is TGTGCCAGCAGCGTAGAAGAGGGGACCGATACGCAGTATTTT. This rearrangement joins TRBV9 to TRBJ2-3; D may match TRBD1 or TRBD2 (5 bases each). The CDR3 length is 14 residues. Germline V gene sequence: CDR1 SGDLS, CDR2 YYNGEE. V shed 0 bases and J shed 6 bases, with 11 bases lying between them.

The chain carries TRBV18 and TRBJ2-2; D ambiguous. Germline-derived CDR1 and CDR2 are KGHSH and LQKENI. Trimming stripped 2 bases from V and 4 bases from J, with 14 bases between. This CDR3 is built from 16 residues. This CDR3 reads CASSPWAVRLTGELFF. CDR3 coding DNA: TGTGCCAGCTCACCATGGGCAGTCCGGCTCACCGGGGAGCTGTTTTTT.

CDR3 sequence reads: CASSLGLAEESTDTQYF. CDR3 nucleotide sequence: TGCGCCAGCAGCTTAGGACTAGCGGAGGAATCCACAGATACGCAGTATTTT. The chain joins TRBV5-1 to TRBJ2-3; 10 bases align to TRBD2. This CDR3 region has 17 residues. V dropped 2 bases and J dropped 2; count of bases not matched to a gene: 8. The germline V gene encodes CDR1 SGHRS and CDR2 YFSETQ.

Concerning this clone itself: The sample holds other DNA sequences that translate to the same CDR3. This CDR3 is CASSLGWDQPQHF. The CDR3 DNA reads TGCGCCAGCAGCTTGGGTTGGGATCAGCCCCAGCATTTT. This chain uses TRBV5-1 with TRBJ1-5; D is unresolved. The CDR3 sequence is 13 residues long. The V gene lost 0 bases and the J gene lost 5 bases, with 6 bases spanning the gap. Germline V gene sequence: CDR1 SGHRS, CDR2 YFSETQ. The whole variable domain, filled in from reference TRBV5-1 and TRBJ1-5, reads KAGVTQTPRYLIKTRGQQVTLSCSPISGHRSVSWYQQTPGQGLQFLFEYFSETQRNKGNFPGRFSGRQFSNSRSEMNVSTLELGDSALYLCASSLGWDQPQHFGDGTRLSIL.

CDR3 in DNA: TGTGCCAGCAGTCTCCGACTAGCTTTTTATAATGAGCAGTTCTTC. Translating gives CASSLRLAFYNEQFF. J is TRBJ2-1 and V is TRBV27; 7 nucleotides align to TRBD2. The J segment lost 7 bases and the V segment lost 5 bases, leaving 11 bases of the junction unmatched. Germline V gene lookup returns CDR1 MNHEY and CDR2 SMNVEV (reference sequence). The CDR3 runs to 15 residues.